A selection of T cell receptor beta chains follows, all from one sample in a study of blood T cell repertoires in COVID-19. Assay: immunoSEQ multiplex PCR; the TCRdb copy retains only in-frame clones and omits some. Of approximately 200,000 clones in the sample, 70% to 90% were seen once. Sequencing input: peripheral blood. These receptors all stem from a human donor with active or convalescent COVID-19. The donor label of this sample is uncertain. The CDR3 runs from the conserved cysteine through the conserved F or W. The D gene is left open where the match is weak. Part of the rows lack a size; the others show once, few, many or a class for expanded clones.

v_call,j_call,d_call,clone_size,cdr3_nt,cdr3_aa
TRBV5-5,TRBJ2-1,NA,NA,TGTGCCAGCAGCTGGGGGGTGGGCTACAATGAGCAGTTCTTC,CASSWGVGYNEQFF
TRBV28,TRBJ1-5,TRBD1,NA,TGTGCCAGCAGTGCTGACAGGGGGGGGGATCAGCCCCAGCATTTT,CASSADRGGDQPQHF
TRBV28,TRBJ2-7,NA,few,TGTGCCAGCAGTTTATCGCAGCGGGTATCCTACGAGCAGTACTTC,CASSLSQRVSYEQYF
TRBV6-5,TRBJ2-5,TRBD2,NA,TGTGCCAGCAGTACTAGCGGTAGACAAGAGACCCAGTACTTC,CASSTSGRQETQYF
TRBV9,TRBJ2-5,NA,NA,TGTGCCAGCAGCGTAGATCCCCGAGAGACCCAGTACTTC,CASSVDPRETQYF
TRBV19,TRBJ2-7,TRBD1,NA,TGTGCCAGTAGTGGCTGGACAGGGGGCTCCTACGAGCAGTACTTC,CASSGWTGGSYEQYF
TRBV5-5,TRBJ1-1,TRBD1,NA,TGTGCCAGCAGCTTGGGTCCGGGACAGGGCACTGAAGCTTTCTTT,CASSLGPGQGTEAFF
TRBV28,TRBJ2-1,NA,NA,TGTGCCAGCAGTTCCTGGCCCAACCTCAATGAGCAGTTCTTC,CASSSWPNLNEQFF
TRBV6-6,TRBJ1-2,NA,NA,TGTGCCAGCACTAAAAACCCAGGGGACCTGGGAGGCTACACCTTC,CASTKNPGDLGGYTF
TRBV7-8,TRBJ2-2,TRBD2,NA,TGTGCCAGCAGCTCCCGAGAAGGGAGGGCGAACACCGGGGAGCTGTTTTTT,CASSSREGRANTGELFF
TRBV30,TRBJ1-5,TRBD1,few,TGTGCCTGGAACCCACATGACGGGACAGATAATCAGCCCCAGCATTTT,CAWNPHDGTDNQPQHF
TRBV19,TRBJ2-4,NA,once,TGTGCCAGTAGGCCTTCAGTGACTCCCCGGGCCAAAAACATTCAGTACTTC,CASRPSVTPRAKNIQYF
TRBV28,TRBJ1-1,NA,once,TGTGCCAGCAGTTTATTTCAGGGGTTGAACACTGAAGCTTTCTTT,CASSLFQGLNTEAFF
TRBV6-6,TRBJ2-7,TRBD2,NA,TGTGCCAGCAGTACACCAGCGGGAGTACACGAGCAGTACTTC,CASSTPAGVHEQYF
TRBV14,TRBJ1-1,NA,NA,TGTGCCAGCAGCCAAGCGCCCGGGGGAACCGCTTTCTTT,CASSQAPGGTAFF
TRBV28,TRBJ1-2,TRBD1,NA,TGTGCCAGCAGTTTATTCGTAGGACAGGGGAGCTACGGCTACACCTTC,CASSLFVGQGSYGYTF
TRBV5-4,TRBJ2-7,TRBD2,NA,TGTGCCAGCAGCTCAAAGACTAGCGGGAGTAACGAGCAGTACTTC,CASSSKTSGSNEQYF
TRBV20-1,TRBJ1-2,NA,NA,TGCAGTGCTACCCGGGGCTACACCTTC,CSATRGYTF
TRBV9,TRBJ1-1,TRBD1,NA,TGTGCCAGCAGCCCTCGGACAGGAAATGAAGCTTTCTTT,CASSPRTGNEAFF
TRBV12-3/TRBV12-4,TRBJ1-2,NA,NA,TGTGCCAGCAGTTTAACAGGATTTTATGGCTACACCTTC,CASSLTGFYGYTF
TRBV3-1/TRBV3-2,TRBJ2-7,TRBD2,NA,TGTGCCAGCAGCTCAGCCGCGGGGGGGCTCTACGAGCAGTACTTC,CASSSAAGGLYEQYF
TRBV18,TRBJ1-4,NA,NA,TGTGCCAGCTCACCCAACAGTAATGAAAAACTGTTTTTT,CASSPNSNEKLFF
TRBV7-6,TRBJ1-4,NA,few,TGTGCCAGCAGCTTAGGGCCAACAACTAATGAAAAACTGTTTTTT,CASSLGPTTNEKLFF
TRBV9,TRBJ2-5,NA,NA,TGTGCCAGCAGCGCTGGACAACAAGAGACCCAGTACTTC,CASSAGQQETQYF
TRBV2,TRBJ2-2,NA,few,TGTGCCAGCAGGCGACAGGGAGGAACCGGGGAGCTGTTTTTT,CASRRQGGTGELFF
TRBV5-5,TRBJ1-2,NA,NA,TGTGCCAGCAGCTTGGGAGGGATCGACTATGGCTACACCTTC,CASSLGGIDYGYTF
TRBV6-1,TRBJ2-1,TRBD2,NA,TGTGCCAGCAGTGAAGCGAGGACTAGCGGGCCCTTCTACAATGAGCAGTTCTTC,CASSEARTSGPFYNEQFF
TRBV10-1,TRBJ1-2,NA,NA,TGCGCCAGCAGTGAGTCGCGGGGTGACGTAGGTGGCTACACCTTC,CASSESRGDVGGYTF
TRBV5-4,TRBJ2-1,TRBD2,NA,TGTGCCAGCAGCTTGGCCAAGTCTAGCGGGGGGGCCTACAATGAGCAGTTCTTC,CASSLAKSSGGAYNEQFF
TRBV6-6,TRBJ2-7,NA,once,TGTGCCAGCAGTTATGGCGGTGGGCAGGGTTACGAGCAGTACTTC,CASSYGGGQGYEQYF